A single sample is the source of the 23 T cell receptor beta chains below, sequenced in a study of OX40 agonist ivuxolimab in advanced cancers. TCRdb's copy holds only in-frame clones and misses some; the assay was immunoSEQ multiplex PCR. This sample has 70,000 or so clones, with 87% found just once. Specimen: CD4+ or CD8+ T cells sorted from blood, collected in a trial of the OX40 agonist ivuxolimab. The receptors originated from an adult with an advanced solid tumor such as melanoma, head and neck, liver or kidney cancer.

V usage is TRBV28 and J usage is TRBJ2-3; D unresolved. The CDR3 covers 15 residues. Germline V lookup: CDR1 MDHEN, CDR2 SYDVKM. The V end lost 6 bases, the J end lost 2 bases, and 15 bases lay between the germline ends. The CDR3 DNA follows: TGTGCCAGCAGCTTTGATTCCCCGCCCACAGATACGCAGTATTTT. Amino acid sequence: CASSFDSPPTDTQYF.

The chain links TRBV30 to TRBJ1-4; no firm D call. The V end was cut by 1 base, the J end by 8 bases, with 5 bases between. The CDR3 sequence is 11 residues long. Germline lookup yields CDR1 GTSNPN and CDR2 SVGIG (reference sequence). The DNA of the CDR3 is TGTGCCTGGAGTGGAGGCGAAAAACTGTTTTTT. Encoded protein: CAWSGGEKLFF. Complete variable domain (other parts from reference TRBV30 and TRBJ1-4): SQTIHQWPATLVQPVGSPLSLECTVEGTSNPNLYWYRQAAGRGLQLLFYSVGIGQISSEVPQNLSASRPQDRQFILSSKKLLLSDSGFYLCAWSGGEKLFFGSGTQLSVL.

This chain joins TRBV7-2 and TRBJ2-6, with D hard to call. This CDR3 has 15 amino acids. V lost 2 bases to trimming and J lost 0 bases, with 5 bases between them. From germline, CDR1 is SGHTA and CDR2 FQGNSA. CDR3 sequence (DNA): TGTGCCAGCAGCTTATTGAGCTCTGGGGCCAACGTCCTGACTTTC. This translates into CASSLLSSGANVLTF.

V and J are TRBV30 and TRBJ1-3; D gene uncertain. CDR1 is GTSNPN, CDR2 SVGIG, per germline (reference sequence). This CDR3 comprises 14 residues. V lost 0 bases and J 3 bases, leaving 9 bases between the germline ends. CDR3 nucleotides: TGTGCCTGGAGTGTGGGAGTTAGTGGAAACACCATATATTTT. Its translation: CAWSVGVSGNTIYF.

The CDR3 nucleotides are TGTGCCAGCAGTGACCCCAGGACCTACGAGCAGTACTTC. This codes for CASSDPRTYEQYF. The chain combines TRBV2 with TRBJ2-7; D uncertain. Germline loops: CDR1 SNHLY, CDR2 FYNNEI. This CDR3 comprises 13 residues. V lost 3 bases, J lost 2 bases, and 8 bases lay in between.

This chain links TRBV6-5 with TRBJ2-7, with 9 nucleotides matching TRBD2. The CDR3 is 15 residues long. Germline CDR1 reads MNHEY; CDR2 reads SVGAGI. V lost 0 bases, J lost 2 bases, and 2 bases stayed unmatched. The CDR3 sequence: CASSYSTSGPYEQYF. CDR3 DNA: TGTGCCAGCAGTTACTCGACTAGCGGACCCTACGAGCAGTACTTC.

The chain employs TRBV20-1 and TRBJ1-1; possibly TRBD1 for D (5 bases). The CDR3 contains 11 residues. Germline CDR1 DFQATT, CDR2 SNEGSKA (reference sequence). Trimming removed 4 bases at V and 11 bases at J, with 14 bases between. CDR3: CSANPGGAAFF. DNA for the CDR3: TGCAGTGCTAACCCGGGGGGTGCGGCTTTCTTT.

This chain uses TRBV5-4 with TRBJ1-5; possibly TRBD1 for D (5 bases). The CDR3 covers 14 residues. The germline V gene encodes CDR1 SGHNT and CDR2 YYREEE (reference sequence). The V end lost 5 bases, the J end lost 2 bases, and 11 bases lay between the germline ends. The chain's CDR3 is CASSTGGRNQPQHF. CDR3 DNA sequence: TGTGCCAGCAGTACCGGGGGTCGCAATCAGCCCCAGCATTTT.

The CDR3 spells CASSAAGGPRGIDEQFF. The CDR3 DNA sequence: TGCGCCAGCAGTGCAGCGGGAGGGCCGAGAGGGATCGATGAGCAGTTCTTC. This chain links TRBV10-2 with TRBJ2-1; 10 bases map to TRBD2. CDR1 is WSHSY, CDR2 SAAADI, per germline. The CDR3 sequence is 17 residues long. The trim removed 4 bases at V and 8 bases at J, leaving 14 bases unmatched.

V usage is TRBV19 and J usage is TRBJ1-5, with unresolved D. V lost 4 bases and J lost 9, with 13 bases in between. The CDR3 is made up of 13 amino acids. Germline CDR1 reads LNHDA; CDR2 reads SQIVND (reference sequence). The CDR3 region has the DNA TGTGCCAGTAGTACGGCCCCCATCCGGCCCCAGCATTTT. Protein: CASSTAPIRPQHF.

The CDR3 DNA sequence: TGTGCCAGTAGTATAACCAACAGGGAGATGAACACTGAAGCTTTCTTT. This encodes CASSITNREMNTEAFF. The J gene is TRBJ1-1, the V gene TRBV19, with D possibly TRBD1 on 6 matching bases. The CDR3 covers 16 residues. V lost 2 bases to trimming and J lost 0 bases, with 13 bases between them. Germline assignment: CDR1 LNHDA and CDR2 SQIVND (reference sequence).

V is TRBV11-1 and J is TRBJ2-1; D ambiguous. The CDR3 covers 15 residues. Deletions cut 3 bases from V and 0 bases from J, with 9 bases between. Germline V gene data show CDR1 as SGHAT and CDR2 as FQDESV (reference sequence). The CDR3 reads CASSLRKSSYNEQFF. CDR3 nucleotide sequence: TGTGCCAGCAGCTTGAGGAAGAGCTCCTACAATGAGCAGTTCTTC.

The chain uses TRBV15 and TRBJ1-4, with 7 nucleotides matching TRBD1. The CDR3 runs 15 residues. V gave up 1 base and J gave up 3 bases; unmatched junction bases: 2. The germline CDR1 and CDR2 sequences are LNHNV and YYDKDF (reference sequence). The CDR3 DNA sequence: TGTGCCACCAGCAGAGCGGGACAGCCTAATGAAAAACTGTTTTTT. Its protein is CATSRAGQPNEKLFF.

The chain is built from TRBV10-2 and TRBJ2-4; D gene ambiguous. This CDR3 is 11 amino acids long. CDR1 is WSHSY, CDR2 SAAADI, per germline. V lost 3 bases and J 7 bases, leaving 4 bases between the germline ends. The CDR3 region has the DNA TGCGCCAGCAGTGAACTCAACATTCAGTACTTC. Translating gives CASSELNIQYF.

This chain connects TRBV4-3 to TRBJ2-3; D uncertain. Germline V gives CDR1 LGHNA, CDR2 YSLEER. With 0 bases removed from V and 14 bases from J, the gap between germline ends came to 15 bases. The CDR3 has 13 amino acids. CDR3 loop: CASSQEVPSPRYF. For the CDR3, the DNA is TGCGCCAGCAGCCAAGAGGTCCCCTCTCCCCGGTATTTT.

The rearrangement links TRBV4-3 to TRBJ2-7, with TRBD1 matching 8 bases. CDR1 and CDR2 (germline): LGHNA, YSLEER. CDR3 size: 15 residues. Trimming removed 3 bases from V and 2 bases from J; junction bases left unmatched: 6. CDR3 sequence reads: CASSQDTGGPYEQYF. CDR3 sequence (DNA): TGCGCCAGCAGCCAGGATACAGGGGGTCCCTACGAGCAGTACTTC.

The chain links TRBV11-2 to TRBJ1-1; D possibly corresponds to TRBD1 (5 bases). The V end was cut by 8 bases, the J end by 1 base, with 20 bases between. Germline CDR1 SGHAT, CDR2 FQNNGV. There are 16 residues in the CDR3. CDR3 in DNA: TGTGCCAGCCTCCAGTTGTTCCTGGGGGAGAACACTGAAGCTTTCTTT. Amino acid sequence: CASLQLFLGENTEAFF.

This rearrangement joins TRBV14 to TRBJ2-3, with 8 bases fitting TRBD2. The CDR3 runs 16 residues. The junction had 11 bases not matched to a gene; V was cut back by 5 bases and J by 4 bases. Germline V gives CDR1 SGHDN, CDR2 FVKESK. The CDR3 DNA reads as TGTGCCAGCAGCTCTGATAGCGGGGCGTTATCAGATACGCAGTATTTT. It encodes CASSSDSGALSDTQYF.

This clone was picked up one time. The chain combines TRBV28 with TRBJ1-1; TRBD1 aligns across 12 bases. CDR3 length: 14 amino acids. CDR1 and CDR2 from the germline V gene are MDHEN and SYDVKM. V shed 6 bases, J shed 8 bases, and the junction held 7 bases outside the gene matches. The DNA for the CDR3 is TGTGCCAGCAGGGGGGGACAGGGGGCTTTGGAAGCTTTCTTT. Protein sequence: CASRGGQGALEAFF.

The J gene is TRBJ2-7, the V gene TRBV6-5; 8 nucleotides line up with TRBD2. V dropped 6 bases and J dropped 2; count of bases not matched to a gene: 9. This CDR3 region has 15 residues. CDR1 MNHEY and CDR2 SVGAGI come from the germline V gene. The CDR3 DNA reads TGTGCCAGCAGCCCGGGGGGGAATAGGGCCTACGAGCAGTACTTC. Amino acids: CASSPGGNRAYEQYF.

The chain recombines TRBV5-4 with TRBJ1-1; maybe TRBD1 (5 bases). Germline V CDR1 and CDR2: SGHNT, YYREEE (reference sequence). The CDR3 spans 13 residues. V lost 4 bases and J 0 bases, leaving 7 bases between the germline ends. CDR3 residues: CASSGGMNTEAFF. The CDR3 nucleotides are TGTGCCAGCAGCGGGGGTATGAACACTGAAGCTTTCTTT.

The chain has TRBV18 and TRBJ1-6; D is unclear. Germline CDR1 KGHSH, CDR2 LQKENI. V was shortened by 2 bases and J by 8 bases, with 7 bases between the two germline ends. The CDR3 spans 13 residues. The CDR3 DNA sequence: TGTGCCAGCTCACCAAGGGAGTATTCACCCCTCCACTTT. Translation gives CASSPREYSPLHF.

Worth noting for this clone: At the DNA level, this CDR3 is encoded by other sequences in the same sample as well. The J gene is TRBJ1-3, the V gene TRBV30; possibly TRBD1 for D (5 bases). Trimming removed 3 bases at V and 1 base at J, with 7 bases between. The CDR3 consists of 13 residues. Germline assignment: CDR1 GTSNPN and CDR2 SVGIG (reference sequence). The CDR3 sequence is CAWSAGSGNTIYF. As DNA, the CDR3 is TGTGCCTGGAGCGCAGGGTCTGGAAACACCATATATTTT. Looking up the rest from reference TRBV30 and TRBJ1-3 gives the full variable domain: SQTIHQWPATLVQPVGSPLSLECTVEGTSNPNLYWYRQAAGRGLQLLFYSVGIGQISSEVPQNLSASRPQDRQFILSSKKLLLSDSGFYLCAWSAGSGNTIYFGEGSWLTVV.